Following are 10 T cell receptor beta chains from one sample sequenced in a study of blood T cell repertoires in COVID-19. Only in-frame clones appear in the TCRdb table, and some are missing; sequencing was by immunoSEQ multiplex PCR. The sample shows approximately 67,000 clones, approximately 80% of them seen only once. Sequencing used peripheral blood. The origin of the receptors is a man aged 55 to 69 with acute or convalescent COVID-19.

Here the CDR3 reads CASSLRGIRAGVVGEQYF. The DNA for the CDR3 is TGTGCCAGCAGCTTAAGGGGAATCAGAGCGGGGGTAGTCGGCGAGCAGTACTTC. The chain employs TRBV11-2 and TRBJ2-7, with 8 bases lining up with TRBD2. The CDR3 has 18 residues. Germline CDR1 reads SGHAT; CDR2 reads FQNNGV. V shed 2 bases, J shed 6 bases, and the junction held 18 bases outside the gene matches.

The chain links TRBV7-8 to TRBJ1-4; D remains unclear. The ends were cut back, 1 base at V and 8 bases at J, with 14 bases in the middle. There are 15 residues in the CDR3. Germline V gives CDR1 SGHVS, CDR2 FQNEAQ. The CDR3 DNA reads TGTGCCAGCAGCTTAGATTGGGGAGGAGGGGAAAAACTGTTTTTT. It codes for CASSLDWGGGEKLFF.

The chain carries TRBV29-1 and TRBJ2-3, with D perhaps TRBD1 (5 bases). From germline, CDR1 is SQVTM and CDR2 ANQGSEA. The CDR3 sequence is 14 residues long. The V end was cut by 0 bases, the J end by 0 bases, with 7 bases between. Here the CDR3 reads CSVEESGSTDTQYF. CDR3 DNA: TGCAGCGTTGAAGAGTCAGGGAGCACAGATACGCAGTATTTT.

In this sample, this clone turned up a few times. Other nucleotide sequences from this sample produce the same CDR3. This chain connects TRBV6-5 to TRBJ1-5, with D possibly matching TRBD1 (5 bases). Deletions cut 0 bases from V and 2 bases from J, with 11 bases between. Germline V gene lookup returns CDR1 MNHEY and CDR2 SVGAGI. The CDR3 is made up of 16 amino acids. The CDR3 DNA reads as TGTGCCAGCAGTTACTCTGGGAGGGGCGGCAATCAGCCCCAGCATTTT. Its translation is CASSYSGRGGNQPQHF.

CDR3 region: CASSPLTGPTDTQYF. The CDR3 nucleotides are TGCGCCAGCAGCCCCCTGACAGGGCCCACAGATACGCAGTATTTT. V usage is TRBV5-1 and J usage is TRBJ2-3; 7 nucleotides match TRBD1. This CDR3 is 15 amino acids long. From germline, CDR1 is SGHRS and CDR2 YFSETQ. Unmatched junction bases numbered 7, after V lost 4 bases and J lost 2 bases.

The V and J genes are TRBV6-5 and TRBJ1-6; D is possibly TRBD1 (6 bases). CDR1 is MNHEY, CDR2 SVGAGI, per germline. This CDR3 is built from 14 residues. V was clipped by 7 bases and J by 8 bases, with 15 bases between them. In DNA, the CDR3 is TGTGCCAGCAATCGGGACAAGGGGGATTCACCCCTCCACTTT. Translating it yields CASNRDKGDSPLHF.

This rearrangement joins TRBV6-6 to TRBJ1-2; TRBD1 is a possible D gene (5 bases). Germline-derived CDR1 and CDR2 are MNHNY and SVGAGI (reference sequence). V lost 5 bases and J lost 5, with 24 bases in between. CDR3 length: 17 amino acids. The CDR3 DNA reads TGTGCCAGCAGTCTGGGGCCTGGGGCGGACGCCAATTATGGCTACACCTTC. This codes for CASSLGPGADANYGYTF.

CDR3 sequence (DNA): TGTGCCATCAGCGAAAGAGAGACTTCGAACACCGGGGAGCTGTTTTTT. It encodes CAISERETSNTGELFF. The V gene is TRBV10-3, the J gene TRBJ2-2; D gene unclear. The CDR3 length is 16 residues. Trimming removed 6 bases from V and 0 bases from J, with 14 bases in between. The V gene's germline CDR1 is ENHRY and CDR2 SYGVKD.

This clone was seen a single time. The J gene is TRBJ2-7, the V gene TRBV7-9; TRBD1 aligns across 10 bases. Germline trimming cut 6 bases from V and 4 bases from J; bases unmatched to any gene: 3. There are 13 residues in the CDR3. Germline V gene sequence: CDR1 SEHNR, CDR2 FQNEAQ (reference sequence). This CDR3 reads CASRKGQGYEQYF. CDR3 DNA: TGTGCCAGCAGAAAGGGACAGGGGTACGAGCAGTACTTC.

The rearrangement uses TRBV5-6 and TRBJ2-1; 9 positions match TRBD1. V trimming: 2 bases; J trimming: 15 bases; junction bases outside the gene matches: 6. From germline, CDR1 is SGHDT and CDR2 YYEEEE. CDR3 size: 12 residues. The CDR3 nucleotides read TGTGCCAGCAGCTTTCAGGACAGGGGTTTGTTCTTC. Amino acids: CASSFQDRGLFF.